This record looks at one T cell receptor beta chain sequence and its context. Its antigen remains unknown. TCRdb independently ran MiXCR on the 5' RACE reads; one entry per CDR3 protein. This table holds 45,000 to 65,000 distinct CDR3 sequences, about 9.3% found once. With 2 bases removed from V and 5 bases from J, the gap between germline ends came to 12 bases. In germline, CDR1 is DFQATT, CDR2 SNEGSKA (reference sequence). There are 13 residues in the CDR3. The data were taken from a study of early T cells in non-severe SARS-CoV-2 infection. The overall study: Sequenced material consisted of bulk RNA (from unsorted whole blood), and chains were unpaired.

The study, taken as a whole, reports: Database matching using VDJdb favored anti-spike CD8 responses, with private and CD4 specificities left missing.

Sequencing was performed on whole blood. This clonotype was sampled from an adult who was a healthcare worker with PCR-confirmed SARS-CoV-2 infection or an uninfected control (not recorded which). V is TRBV20-1 and J is TRBJ2-5; no definite D call. The CDR3 DNA reads TGCAGTGCTAGACTTCAGGAGAAGGAGACCCAGTACTTC. Its protein is CSARLQEKETQYF.